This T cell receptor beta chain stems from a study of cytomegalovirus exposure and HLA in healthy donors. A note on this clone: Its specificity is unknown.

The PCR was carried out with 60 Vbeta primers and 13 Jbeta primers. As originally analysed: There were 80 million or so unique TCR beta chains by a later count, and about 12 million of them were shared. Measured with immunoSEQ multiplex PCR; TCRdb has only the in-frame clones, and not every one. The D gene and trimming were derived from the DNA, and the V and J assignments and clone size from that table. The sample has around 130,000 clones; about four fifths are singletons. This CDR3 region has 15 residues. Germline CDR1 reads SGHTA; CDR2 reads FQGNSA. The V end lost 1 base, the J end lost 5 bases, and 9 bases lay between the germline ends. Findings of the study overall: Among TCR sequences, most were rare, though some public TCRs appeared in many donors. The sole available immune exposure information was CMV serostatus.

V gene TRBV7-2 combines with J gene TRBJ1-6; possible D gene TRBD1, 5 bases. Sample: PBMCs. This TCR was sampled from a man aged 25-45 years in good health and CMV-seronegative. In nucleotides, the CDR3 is TGTGCCAGCAGCTTAGTTGGGGCAGATAATTCACCCCTCCACTTT. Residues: CASSLVGADNSPLHF. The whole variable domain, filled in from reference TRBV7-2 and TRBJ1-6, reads GAGVSQSPSNKVTEKGKDVELRCDPISGHTALYWYRQSLGQGLEFLIYFQGNSAPDKSGLPSDRFSAERTGGSVSTLTIQRTQQEDSAVYLCASSLVGADNSPLHFGNGTRLTVT.